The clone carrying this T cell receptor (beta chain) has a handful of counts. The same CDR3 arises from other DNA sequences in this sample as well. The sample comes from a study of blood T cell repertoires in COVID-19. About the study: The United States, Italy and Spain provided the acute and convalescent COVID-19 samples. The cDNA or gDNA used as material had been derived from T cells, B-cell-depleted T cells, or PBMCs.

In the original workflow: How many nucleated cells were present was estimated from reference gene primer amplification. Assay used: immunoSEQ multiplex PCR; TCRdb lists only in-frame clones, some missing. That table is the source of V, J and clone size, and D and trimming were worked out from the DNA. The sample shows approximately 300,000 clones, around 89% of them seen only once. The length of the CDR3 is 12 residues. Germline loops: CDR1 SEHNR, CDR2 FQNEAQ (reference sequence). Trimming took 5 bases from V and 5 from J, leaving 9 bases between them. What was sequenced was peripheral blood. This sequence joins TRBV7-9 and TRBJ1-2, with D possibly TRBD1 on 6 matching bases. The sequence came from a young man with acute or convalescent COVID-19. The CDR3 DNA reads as TGTGCCAGCAGCCCACAGGGATATGGCTACACCTTC. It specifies CASSPQGYGYTF.